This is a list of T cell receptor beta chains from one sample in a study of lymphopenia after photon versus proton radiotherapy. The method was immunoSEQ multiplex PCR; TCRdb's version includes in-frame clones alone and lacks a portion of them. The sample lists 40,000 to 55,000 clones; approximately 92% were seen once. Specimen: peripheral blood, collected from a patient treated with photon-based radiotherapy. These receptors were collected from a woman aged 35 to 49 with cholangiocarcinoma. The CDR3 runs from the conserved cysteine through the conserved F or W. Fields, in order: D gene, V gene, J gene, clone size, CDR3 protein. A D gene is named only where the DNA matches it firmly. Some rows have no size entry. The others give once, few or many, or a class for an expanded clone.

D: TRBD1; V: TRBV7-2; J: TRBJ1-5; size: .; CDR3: CASSLDRGNQPQHF
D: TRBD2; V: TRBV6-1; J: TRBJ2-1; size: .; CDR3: CASSERERGGREQFF
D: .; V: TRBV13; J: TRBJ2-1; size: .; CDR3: CASSPRQTGPGNEQFF
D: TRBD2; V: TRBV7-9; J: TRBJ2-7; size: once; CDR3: CASSSSSGSGTREQYF
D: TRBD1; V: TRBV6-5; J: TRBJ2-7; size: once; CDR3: CASSYSGQGGYEQYF
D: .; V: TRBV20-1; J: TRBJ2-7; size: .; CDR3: CSARDRGEQYF
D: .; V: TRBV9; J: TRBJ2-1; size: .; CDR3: CASSVNNEQFF
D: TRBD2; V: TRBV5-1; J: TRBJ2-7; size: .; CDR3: CASSLPREGEQYF
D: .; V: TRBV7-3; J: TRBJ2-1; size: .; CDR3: CASSLSRASFTEQFF
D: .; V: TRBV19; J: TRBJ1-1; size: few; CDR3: CASSIETGNTEAFF
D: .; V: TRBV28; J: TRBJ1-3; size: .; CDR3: CASSQTGQNSGNTIYF
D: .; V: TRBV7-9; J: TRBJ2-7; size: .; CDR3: CASSPRETYEQYF
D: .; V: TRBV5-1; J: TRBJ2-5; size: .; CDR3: CASSLNSQETQYF
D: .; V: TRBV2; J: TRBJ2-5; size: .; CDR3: CASCLRPETQYF
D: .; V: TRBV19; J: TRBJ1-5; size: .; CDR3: CASSPSTVRPQHF
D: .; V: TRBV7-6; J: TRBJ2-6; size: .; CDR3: CASSLTWGDLTF
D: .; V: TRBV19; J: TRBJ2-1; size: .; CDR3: CASSIVSSYNEQFF
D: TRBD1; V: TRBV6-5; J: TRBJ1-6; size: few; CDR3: CASANRDRNSPLHF
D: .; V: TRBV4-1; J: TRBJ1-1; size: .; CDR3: CASSQPTAGNTEAFF
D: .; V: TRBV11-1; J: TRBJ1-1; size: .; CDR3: CASRQRENTEAFF
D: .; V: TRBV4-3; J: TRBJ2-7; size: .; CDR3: CASSQVGGYEQYF
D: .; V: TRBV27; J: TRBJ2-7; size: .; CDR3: CASSTTMSSYEQYF
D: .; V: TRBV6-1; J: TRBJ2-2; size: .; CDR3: CASSEERGTGELFF
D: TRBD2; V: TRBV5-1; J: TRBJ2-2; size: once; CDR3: CASRSAGANTGELFF
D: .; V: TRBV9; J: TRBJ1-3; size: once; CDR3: CASSPFGGTIYF
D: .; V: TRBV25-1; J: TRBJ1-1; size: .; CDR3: CASSEGGLNTEAFF
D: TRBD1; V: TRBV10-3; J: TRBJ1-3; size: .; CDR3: CAISETRDREDF
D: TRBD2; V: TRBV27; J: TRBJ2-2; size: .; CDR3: CASRLAGANTGELFF
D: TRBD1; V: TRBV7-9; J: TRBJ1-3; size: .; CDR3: CASSSWDRGKAFGNTIYF
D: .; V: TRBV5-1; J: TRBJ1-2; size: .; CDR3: CASSFPGEGGYTF
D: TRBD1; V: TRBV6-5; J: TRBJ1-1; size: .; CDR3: CASSYSLGQGKTEAFF
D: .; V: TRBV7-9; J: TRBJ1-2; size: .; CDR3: CASSLEGDYGYTF
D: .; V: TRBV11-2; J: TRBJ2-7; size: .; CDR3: CASSFPGPQSYEQYF
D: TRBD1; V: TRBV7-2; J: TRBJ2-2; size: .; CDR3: CASTRGRSGELFF
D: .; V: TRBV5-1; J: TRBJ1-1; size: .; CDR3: CASSLEWGNTEAFF
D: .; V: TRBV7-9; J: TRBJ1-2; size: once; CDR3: CASSSDIRYGYTF
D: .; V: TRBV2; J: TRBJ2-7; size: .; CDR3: CASRLARGTYEQYF
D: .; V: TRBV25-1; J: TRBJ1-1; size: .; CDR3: CASSAPEEGLPRNTEAFF
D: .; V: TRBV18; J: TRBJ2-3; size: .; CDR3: CASSPPSGTDTQYF
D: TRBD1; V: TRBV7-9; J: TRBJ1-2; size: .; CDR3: CASSLDREDGYTF
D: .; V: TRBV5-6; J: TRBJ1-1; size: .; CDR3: CASSLRVRNRDHTEAFF
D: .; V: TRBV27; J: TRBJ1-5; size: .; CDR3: CASSQGIGESSNQPQHF
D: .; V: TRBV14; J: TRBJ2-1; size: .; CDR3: CASSQEVGLGAGNEQFF
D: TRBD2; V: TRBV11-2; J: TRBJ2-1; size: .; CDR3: CASSLGGRAFNEQFF
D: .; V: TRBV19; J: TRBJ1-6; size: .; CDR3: CASSMSYYNSPLHF
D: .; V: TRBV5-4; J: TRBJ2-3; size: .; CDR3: CASSWLDTQYF
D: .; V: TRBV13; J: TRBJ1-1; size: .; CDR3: CASSPMGNPEAFF
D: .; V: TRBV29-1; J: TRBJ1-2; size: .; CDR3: CSVEADSAGYGYTF
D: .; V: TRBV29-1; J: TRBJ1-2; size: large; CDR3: CSVEGEGPQLANYGYTF
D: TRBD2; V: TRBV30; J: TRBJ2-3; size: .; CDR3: CAWSRTSVTDTQYF
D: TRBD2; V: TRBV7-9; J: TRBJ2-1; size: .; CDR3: CASSPLSSGSLYEQFF
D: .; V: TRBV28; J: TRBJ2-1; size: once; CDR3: CASSLGQGGNEQFF
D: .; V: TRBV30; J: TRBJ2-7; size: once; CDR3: CAWSWTGYEQYF
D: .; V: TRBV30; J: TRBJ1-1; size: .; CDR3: CAWDRSPNTEAFF
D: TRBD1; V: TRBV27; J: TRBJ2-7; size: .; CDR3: CASSPGTGVGEQYF
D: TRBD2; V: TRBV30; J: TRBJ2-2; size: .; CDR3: CAWRGQGGTGELFF
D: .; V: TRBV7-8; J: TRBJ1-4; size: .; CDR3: CASSPGATNEKLFF